What follows describes a single T cell receptor (beta chain). What it recognizes is unknown. Alongside a J-beta primer mix, a sample-barcoded 5' primer served in a second PCR lasting roughly 7 to 11 cycles. Using its own MiXCR run on the 5' RACE reads, TCRdb lists one record per CDR3 protein. The repertoire includes 1.5 million to 2 million distinct CDR3 sequences, 28% of them detected once, and approximately 7.7% sits in the top ten. This record comes from a study of blood T cells in healthy people across ages. Overall study findings and caveats: Naive CD4+ cells and diversity were both higher in long-lived donors than in aged donors.

CDR1 and CDR2 from the germline V gene are SEHNR and FQNEAQ (reference sequence). The CDR3 loop spans 15 amino acids. After removal of 2 bases from V and 6 bases from J, the junction contained 4 bases not matched to a gene. The source is a woman in her twenties or thirties in good health. The rearrangement uses TRBV7-9 and TRBJ2-2; 9 bases align to TRBD1. Sequencing used blood. CDR3 amino acids: CASSLHGQGPGELFF. DNA for the CDR3: TGTGCCAGCAGCTTACACGGACAGGGGCCCGGGGAGCTGTTTTTT. Using reference TRBV7-9 and TRBJ2-2 for the parts outside the CDR3, the full variable domain is DTGVSQNPRHKITKRGQNVTFRCDPISEHNRLYWYRQTLGQGPEFLTYFQNEAQLEKSRLLSDRFSAERPKGSFSTLEIQRTEQGDSAMYLCASSLHGQGPGELFFGEGSRLTVL.